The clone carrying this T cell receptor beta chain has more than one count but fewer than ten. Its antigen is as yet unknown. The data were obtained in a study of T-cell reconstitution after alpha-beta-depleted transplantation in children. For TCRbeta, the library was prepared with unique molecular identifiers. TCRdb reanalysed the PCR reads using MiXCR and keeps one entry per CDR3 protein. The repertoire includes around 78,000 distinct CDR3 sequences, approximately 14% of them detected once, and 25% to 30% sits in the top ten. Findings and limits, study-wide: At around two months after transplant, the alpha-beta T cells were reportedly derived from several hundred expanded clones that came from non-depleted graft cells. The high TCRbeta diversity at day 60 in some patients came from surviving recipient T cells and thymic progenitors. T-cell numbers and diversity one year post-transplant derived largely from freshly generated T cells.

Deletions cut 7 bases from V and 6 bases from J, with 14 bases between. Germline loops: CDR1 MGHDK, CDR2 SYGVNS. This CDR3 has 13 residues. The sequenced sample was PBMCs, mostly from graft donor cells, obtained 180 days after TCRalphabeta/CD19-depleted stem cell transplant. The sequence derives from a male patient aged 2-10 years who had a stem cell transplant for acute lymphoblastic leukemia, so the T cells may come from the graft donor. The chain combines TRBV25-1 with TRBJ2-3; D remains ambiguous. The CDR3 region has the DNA TGTGCCAGCAAGGTTGCTCTTGGGGATACGCAGTATTTT. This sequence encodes CASKVALGDTQYF.